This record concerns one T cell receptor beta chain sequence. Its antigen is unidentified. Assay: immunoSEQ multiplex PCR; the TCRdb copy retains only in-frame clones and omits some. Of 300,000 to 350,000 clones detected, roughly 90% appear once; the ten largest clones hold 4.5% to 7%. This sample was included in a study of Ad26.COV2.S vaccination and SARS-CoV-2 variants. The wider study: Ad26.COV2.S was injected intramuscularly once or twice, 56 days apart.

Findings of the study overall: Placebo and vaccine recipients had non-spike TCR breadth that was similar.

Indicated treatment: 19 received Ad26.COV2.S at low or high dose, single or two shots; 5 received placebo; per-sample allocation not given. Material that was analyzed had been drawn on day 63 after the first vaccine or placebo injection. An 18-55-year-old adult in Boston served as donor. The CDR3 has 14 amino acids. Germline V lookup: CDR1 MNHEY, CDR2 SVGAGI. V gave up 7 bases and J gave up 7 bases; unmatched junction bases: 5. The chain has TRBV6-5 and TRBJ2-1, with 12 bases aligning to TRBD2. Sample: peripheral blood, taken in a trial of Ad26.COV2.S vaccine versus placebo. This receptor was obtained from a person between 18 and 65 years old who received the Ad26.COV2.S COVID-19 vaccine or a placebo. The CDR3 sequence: CASNRLAGENEQFF. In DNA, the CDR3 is TGTGCCAGCAATCGACTAGCGGGAGAGAATGAGCAGTTCTTC.